These T cell receptor beta chains were read from a single sample in a study of T-cell reconstitution after alpha-beta-depleted transplantation in children. TCRdb used MiXCR to reprocess the PCR reads, holding one entry per CDR3 protein. Of some 550,000 distinct CDR3 sequences listed, 15% to 20% are singletons. Sequenced material: PBMCs from the stem cell graft donor, taken from the stem cell graft. These receptor sequences come from a human donor who donated a stem cell graft to a child with acute lymphoblastic leukemia. Each CDR3 is given with its conserved first and last residue. Each record gives: clone size, V gene, D gene, J gene, CDR3 protein, CDR3 DNA. A D gene is named only where the DNA matches it firmly. Clone size is stated in some rows and not others, as once, few, many or a class when expanded.

clone_size: few
v_call: TRBV5-1
d_call: TRBD2
j_call: TRBJ2-1
cdr3_aa: CASSLLGRARNEQFF
cdr3_nt: TGCGCCAGCAGCTTATTGGGGAGGGCCCGCAATGAGCAGTTCTTC

clone_size: few
v_call: TRBV5-6
d_call: NA
j_call: TRBJ1-1
cdr3_aa: CASSLGSRRWNTEAFF
cdr3_nt: TGTGCCAGCAGCCTGGGGTCCAGGCGATGGAACACTGAAGCTTTCTTT

clone_size: few
v_call: TRBV5-1
d_call: NA
j_call: TRBJ1-5
cdr3_aa: CASSEYAGNQPQHF
cdr3_nt: TGCGCCAGCAGCGAATATGCGGGCAATCAGCCCCAGCATTTT

clone_size: few
v_call: TRBV5-1
d_call: TRBD1
j_call: TRBJ1-1
cdr3_aa: CASSFSGGRTEAFF
cdr3_nt: TGCGCCAGCAGCTTTTCAGGGGGAAGAACTGAAGCTTTCTTT

clone_size: NA
v_call: TRBV12-3/TRBV12-4
d_call: NA
j_call: TRBJ1-2
cdr3_aa: CASSLDLIGGLYGYTF
cdr3_nt: TGTGCCAGCAGTTTAGACCTTATTGGGGGCCTTTATGGCTACACCTTC

clone_size: once
v_call: TRBV3-1
d_call: TRBD2
j_call: TRBJ2-5
cdr3_aa: CACSHREREAHQETQYF
cdr3_nt: TGTGCCTGCAGCCATAGGGAGCGGGAGGCCCACCAAGAGACCCAGTACTTC

clone_size: NA
v_call: TRBV2
d_call: NA
j_call: TRBJ2-7
cdr3_aa: CASSETGSHEQYF
cdr3_nt: TGTGCCAGCAGTGAAACGGGTTCACACGAGCAGTACTTC

clone_size: few
v_call: TRBV7-8
d_call: NA
j_call: TRBJ2-3
cdr3_aa: CASSLRAARPNTQYF
cdr3_nt: TGTGCCAGCAGCTTAAGGGCGGCCAGGCCCAACACGCAGTATTTT

clone_size: NA
v_call: TRBV6-1
d_call: NA
j_call: TRBJ2-7
cdr3_aa: CASRDPRIAYRVSYEQYF
cdr3_nt: TGTGCCAGCAGAGATCCCCGGATTGCTTATCGAGTCTCCTACGAGCAGTACTTC

clone_size: many
v_call: TRBV20-1
d_call: TRBD1
j_call: TRBJ1-1
cdr3_aa: CSATPGTATEAFF
cdr3_nt: TGCAGCGCTACCCCCGGGACAGCCACTGAAGCTTTCTTT

clone_size: NA
v_call: TRBV20-1
d_call: NA
j_call: TRBJ2-7
cdr3_aa: CSVQAPGSSYEQYF
cdr3_nt: TGCAGTGTGCAGGCCCCGGGGAGCTCCTACGAGCAGTACTTC

clone_size: few
v_call: TRBV7-3
d_call: TRBD2
j_call: TRBJ2-7
cdr3_aa: CASSLLGGSPHEQYF
cdr3_nt: TGTGCCAGCAGCTTACTGGGCGGGAGCCCCCACGAGCAGTACTTC

clone_size: few
v_call: TRBV4-1
d_call: NA
j_call: TRBJ1-1
cdr3_aa: CASSHLQARGNTEAFF
cdr3_nt: TGCGCCAGCAGCCATTTGCAGGCTAGGGGAAACACTGAAGCTTTCTTT

clone_size: NA
v_call: TRBV5-1
d_call: TRBD2
j_call: TRBJ2-5
cdr3_aa: CASSLIGRAGETQYF
cdr3_nt: TGCGCCAGCAGCTTGATCGGGAGGGCCGGGGAGACCCAGTACTTC

clone_size: NA
v_call: TRBV15
d_call: TRBD2
j_call: TRBJ2-3
cdr3_aa: CATSRGLAGVFFTDTQYF
cdr3_nt: TGTGCCACCAGCAGAGGACTAGCGGGGGTTTTTTTCACAGATACGCAGTATTTT

clone_size: many
v_call: TRBV12-3/TRBV12-4
d_call: TRBD1
j_call: TRBJ1-1
cdr3_aa: CASSRTGTEMAEAFF
cdr3_nt: TGTGCCAGCAGCCGGACCGGGACAGAGATGGCTGAAGCTTTCTTT

clone_size: NA
v_call: TRBV20-1
d_call: NA
j_call: TRBJ1-6
cdr3_aa: CSARGPQGGNSPLHF
cdr3_nt: TGCAGTGCTAGAGGCCCACAGGGTGGAAATTCACCCCTCCACTTT

clone_size: few
v_call: TRBV20-1
d_call: TRBD2
j_call: TRBJ2-1
cdr3_aa: CSARPSGYNEQFF
cdr3_nt: TGCAGTGCTAGGCCTAGCGGGTACAATGAGCAGTTCTTC

clone_size: NA
v_call: TRBV9
d_call: TRBD2
j_call: TRBJ2-1
cdr3_aa: CASSETGTSGHYNEQFF
cdr3_nt: TGTGCCAGCAGCGAAACAGGGACTAGCGGCCACTACAATGAGCAGTTCTTC

clone_size: few
v_call: TRBV5-1
d_call: NA
j_call: TRBJ2-3
cdr3_aa: CASARETGADTQYF
cdr3_nt: TGCGCCAGCGCTAGGGAGACTGGGGCCGATACGCAGTATTTT

clone_size: NA
v_call: TRBV27
d_call: TRBD2
j_call: TRBJ2-2
cdr3_aa: CASSSGLAVNTGELFF
cdr3_nt: TGTGCCAGCAGTTCGGGACTAGCGGTGAACACCGGGGAGCTGTTTTTT

clone_size: NA
v_call: TRBV6-6
d_call: NA
j_call: TRBJ1-5
cdr3_aa: CASRDNQPQHF
cdr3_nt: TGTGCCAGCAGAGACAATCAGCCCCAGCATTTT

clone_size: NA
v_call: TRBV7-3
d_call: TRBD2
j_call: TRBJ2-5
cdr3_aa: CASSLNMAGGMETQYF
cdr3_nt: TGTGCCAGCAGCTTAAATATGGCGGGAGGGATGGAGACCCAGTACTTC

clone_size: few
v_call: TRBV12-5
d_call: NA
j_call: TRBJ2-2
cdr3_aa: CASGHVNTGELFF
cdr3_nt: TGTGCTAGTGGCCATGTGAACACCGGGGAGCTGTTTTTT

clone_size: NA
v_call: TRBV20-1
d_call: NA
j_call: TRBJ2-5
cdr3_aa: CSALDREETQYF
cdr3_nt: TGCAGTGCTCTGGACAGAGAAGAGACCCAGTACTTC

clone_size: few
v_call: TRBV30
d_call: NA
j_call: TRBJ1-4
cdr3_aa: CAWRGQSGAGEKLFF
cdr3_nt: TGTGCCTGGAGAGGACAGTCGGGGGCGGGTGAAAAACTGTTTTTT

clone_size: NA
v_call: TRBV11-2
d_call: TRBD2
j_call: TRBJ2-2
cdr3_aa: CASSWRLADTGELFF
cdr3_nt: TGTGCCAGCAGCTGGCGACTAGCGGACACCGGGGAGCTGTTTTTT

clone_size: few
v_call: TRBV7-8
d_call: NA
j_call: TRBJ1-5
cdr3_aa: CASSPGLLRNQPQHF
cdr3_nt: TGTGCCAGCAGCCCCGGACTCCTCCGCAATCAGCCCCAGCATTTT

clone_size: many
v_call: TRBV12-3/TRBV12-4
d_call: NA
j_call: TRBJ1-1
cdr3_aa: CASSRVRHMNTEAFF
cdr3_nt: TGTGCCAGCAGTCGGGTCCGACACATGAACACTGAAGCTTTCTTT

clone_size: NA
v_call: TRBV29-1
d_call: TRBD1
j_call: TRBJ2-1
cdr3_aa: CSVGQGYQQFF
cdr3_nt: TGCAGCGTTGGACAGGGGTACCAGCAGTTCTTC

clone_size: NA
v_call: TRBV28
d_call: TRBD1
j_call: TRBJ1-6
cdr3_aa: CASSRTGAGSPLHF
cdr3_nt: TGTGCCAGCAGCCGAACAGGGGCCGGGTCACCCCTCCACTTT

clone_size: NA
v_call: TRBV5-1
d_call: NA
j_call: TRBJ2-7
cdr3_aa: CASSLRSWGAYEQYF
cdr3_nt: TGCGCCAGCAGCTTGAGAAGCTGGGGCGCGTACGAGCAGTACTTC

clone_size: few
v_call: TRBV27
d_call: NA
j_call: TRBJ1-3
cdr3_aa: CASSLVGYGNTIYF
cdr3_nt: TGTGCCAGCAGTTTGGTAGGGTACGGAAACACCATATATTTT

clone_size: NA
v_call: TRBV4-2
d_call: TRBD2
j_call: TRBJ2-3
cdr3_aa: CASDGGLAVSDTQYF
cdr3_nt: TGTGCCAGCGACGGGGGACTAGCGGTATCAGATACGCAGTATTTT

clone_size: once
v_call: TRBV18
d_call: NA
j_call: TRBJ2-4
cdr3_aa: CASSLQEKNIQYF
cdr3_nt: TGTGCCAGCTCACTACAGGAGAAAAACATTCAGTACTTC

clone_size: NA
v_call: TRBV12-3/TRBV12-4
d_call: NA
j_call: TRBJ1-1
cdr3_aa: CASSAGSREAFF
cdr3_nt: TGTGCCAGCAGTGCCGGATCGAGGGAAGCTTTCTTT

clone_size: few
v_call: TRBV7-6
d_call: NA
j_call: TRBJ2-7
cdr3_aa: CASSLESSPYEQYF
cdr3_nt: TGTGCCAGCAGCTTAGAGTCTAGCCCCTACGAGCAGTACTTC

clone_size: NA
v_call: TRBV5-6
d_call: TRBD2
j_call: TRBJ2-7
cdr3_aa: CASSWGGNYEQYF
cdr3_nt: TGTGCCAGCAGCTGGGGGGGGAACTACGAGCAGTACTTC

clone_size: few
v_call: TRBV13
d_call: TRBD2
j_call: TRBJ2-5
cdr3_aa: CASSLGQAGEIETQYF
cdr3_nt: TGTGCCAGCAGCTTAGGCCAGGCGGGAGAAATAGAGACCCAGTACTTC

clone_size: many
v_call: TRBV5-1
d_call: NA
j_call: TRBJ1-3
cdr3_aa: CASSGGTGEDTIYF
cdr3_nt: TGCGCCAGCAGCGGCGGGACCGGAGAAGACACCATATATTTT

clone_size: NA
v_call: TRBV12-3/TRBV12-4
d_call: NA
j_call: TRBJ2-5
cdr3_aa: CASSFFGLETQYF
cdr3_nt: TGTGCCAGCAGTTTTTTTGGGCTGGAGACCCAGTACTTC

clone_size: NA
v_call: TRBV5-6
d_call: TRBD2
j_call: TRBJ2-1
cdr3_aa: CASSLYLAGEDEQFF
cdr3_nt: TGTGCCAGCAGCTTGTACCTAGCGGGAGAGGATGAGCAGTTCTTC